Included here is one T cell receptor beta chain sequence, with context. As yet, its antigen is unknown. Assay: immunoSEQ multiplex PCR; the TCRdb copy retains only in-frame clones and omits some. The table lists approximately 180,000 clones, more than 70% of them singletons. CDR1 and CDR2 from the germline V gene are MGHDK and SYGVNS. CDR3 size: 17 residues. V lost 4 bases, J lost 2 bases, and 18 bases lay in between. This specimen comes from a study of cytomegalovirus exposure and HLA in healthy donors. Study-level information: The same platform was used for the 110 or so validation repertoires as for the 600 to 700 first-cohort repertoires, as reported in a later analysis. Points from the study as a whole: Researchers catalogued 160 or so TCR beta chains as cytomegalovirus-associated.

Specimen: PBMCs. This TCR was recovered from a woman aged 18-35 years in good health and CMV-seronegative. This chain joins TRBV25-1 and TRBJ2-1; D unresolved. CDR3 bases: TGTGCCAGCAGTGGACGGCCCGTGGGCTCCCCCTACAATGAGCAGTTCTTC. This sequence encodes CASSGRPVGSPYNEQFF.